This is a list of T cell receptor beta chains from one sample in a study of CD8 T cells in ankylosing spondylitis. Via MiXCR, TCRdb re-called the 5' RACE reads, giving one row per CDR3 protein. The table shows 800,000 to 900,000 distinct CDR3 sequences, with around 11% occurring only once. The sequencing input was blood, either unsorted or a sorted T cell fraction (not recorded which). The receptors were gathered from a male donor with ankylosing spondylitis. CDR3s include the opening cysteine and the closing phenylalanine or tryptophan. The D gene is left open where the match is weak. Clone size is not always given. Where it is, it says once, few, many or a class for expanded clones.

d_gene	v_gene	abundance	j_gene	CDR3aa	CDR3nt
TRBD1	TRBV20-1	.	TRBJ1-2	CSAWDSHGYTF	TGCAGTGCTTGGGACAGCCATGGCTACACCTTC
.	TRBV4-1	.	TRBJ1-2	CASSQASSNYGYTF	TGCGCCAGCAGCCAAGCATCATCTAACTATGGCTACACCTTC
TRBD1	TRBV7-2	few	TRBJ1-2	CASSVGQGLNGYTF	TGTGCCAGCAGCGTTGGACAGGGACTAAATGGCTACACCTTC
TRBD1	TRBV29-1	.	TRBJ2-7	CSVDRGVTYEQYF	TGCAGCGTCGACAGGGGAGTCACCTACGAGCAGTACTTC
.	TRBV7-2	.	TRBJ1-1	CASSPILRNTEAFF	TGTGCCAGCAGCCCTATCCTCCGGAACACTGAAGCTTTCTTT
TRBD2	TRBV6-5	few	TRBJ2-5	CASSSPLGREPYQETQYF	TGTGCCAGCAGTTCTCCTCTCGGGAGGGAACCTTACCAAGAGACCCAGTACTTC
.	TRBV29-1	many	TRBJ1-2	CSVSMGHDIFYGYTF	TGCAGCGTTTCTATGGGACACGATATTTTCTATGGCTACACCTTC
TRBD2	TRBV11-1	few	TRBJ2-1	CASSSTGTSGTGTYNEQFF	TGTGCCAGCAGCTCGACCGGGACTAGCGGTACGGGAACCTACAATGAGCAGTTCTTC
.	TRBV4-3	.	TRBJ2-7	CASSQGPVTGHEQYF	TGCGCCAGCAGCCAAGGGCCGGTTACGGGACACGAGCAGTACTTC
.	TRBV5-1	few	TRBJ2-5	CASSYPPGSSETQYF	TGCGCCAGCAGCTATCCTCCCGGGAGCTCAGAGACCCAGTACTTC
TRBD2	TRBV20-1	.	TRBJ2-1	CSAGLAGRSYNEQFF	TGCAGTGCAGGACTAGCGGGGCGTTCCTACAATGAGCAGTTCTTC
.	TRBV7-2	few	TRBJ1-2	CASSLAVSYGYTF	TGTGCCAGCAGCTTAGCGGTAAGCTATGGCTACACCTTC
TRBD1	TRBV20-1	many	TRBJ1-1	CSARGTANTEAFF	TGCAGTGCTAGGGGGACAGCGAACACTGAAGCTTTCTTT
.	TRBV7-2	few	TRBJ2-3	CASSPRARRWYF	TGTGCCAGCAGCCCCAGAGCGCGCCGGTGGTATTTT
.	TRBV30	.	TRBJ1-5	CAWSTGWRQPQHF	TGTGCCTGGAGTACGGGCTGGCGCCAGCCCCAGCATTTT
.	TRBV29-1	many	TRBJ2-3	CSFRGGADTQYF	TGCAGTTTCAGGGGTGGTGCAGATACGCAGTATTTT
.	TRBV5-4	.	TRBJ2-7	CASSLRERSDRRQYF	TGTGCCAGCAGCTTGAGGGAGCGCAGCGATCGGCGTCAGTACTTC
.	TRBV29-1	.	TRBJ2-3	CSGSPEADTQYF	TGCAGCGGCTCTCCTGAGGCAGATACGCAGTATTTT
.	TRBV6-1	.	TRBJ1-2	CACTVTRRYGYTF	TGTGCCTGCACGGTAACACGTCGCTATGGCTACACCTTC
TRBD2	TRBV15	few	TRBJ2-3	CATSRLSGRGDTQYF	TGTGCCACCAGCAGACTTAGCGGGAGAGGAGATACGCAGTATTTT
TRBD1	TRBV20-1	few	TRBJ2-5	CSARRGPSQETQYF	TGCAGTGCCCGCAGGGGGCCCTCTCAAGAGACCCAGTACTTC
TRBD2	TRBV7-2	.	TRBJ2-1	CASSSSSTSGVYNEQFF	TGTGCCAGCAGCTCCTCCTCTACTAGCGGTGTCTACAATGAGCAGTTCTTC
.	TRBV15	many	TRBJ2-4	CATSRGTENIQYF	TGTGCCACCAGCAGAGGCACAGAAAACATTCAGTACTTC
TRBD1	TRBV20-1	few	TRBJ2-7	CSAQGDGTYEQYF	TGCAGTGCCCAGGGGGATGGAACCTACGAGCAGTACTTC
.	TRBV2	.	TRBJ2-1	CASSEQGGNEQFF	TGTGCCAGCAGTGAACAAGGTGGAAATGAGCAGTTCTTC
.	TRBV27	.	TRBJ2-5	CASSYHEGAETQYF	TGTGCCAGCAGTTACCATGAAGGGGCTGAGACCCAGTACTTC
TRBD2	TRBV27	.	TRBJ2-5	CASSTRLAGGQETQYF	TGTGCCAGCAGTACCCGTTTGGCGGGGGGTCAAGAGACCCAGTACTTC
.	TRBV7-2	many	TRBJ1-6	CASSSGQSSYNSPLHF	TGTGCCAGCAGCTCAGGACAGAGCTCCTATAATTCACCCCTCCACTTT
.	TRBV5-1	.	TRBJ2-3	CASSLGLAVPDTQYF	TGCGCCAGCAGCTTGGGCTTAGCGGTACCAGATACGCAGTATTTT
.	TRBV24-1	few	TRBJ2-2	CATSDPTPRRTGELFF	TGTGCCACCAGTGACCCTACTCCGCGACGGACCGGGGAGCTGTTTTTT
TRBD2	TRBV5-4	.	TRBJ2-3	CASSLLAGRNTDTQYF	TGTGCCAGCAGCTTGTTAGCGGGCCGGAACACAGATACGCAGTATTTT
.	TRBV3-1	few	TRBJ1-2	CASSQAGTWSYTF	TGTGCCAGCAGCCAAGCCGGGACATGGAGCTACACCTTC
.	TRBV6-5	many	TRBJ1-2	CASSYGNYGYTF	TGTGCCAGCAGTTACGGGAACTATGGCTACACCTTC